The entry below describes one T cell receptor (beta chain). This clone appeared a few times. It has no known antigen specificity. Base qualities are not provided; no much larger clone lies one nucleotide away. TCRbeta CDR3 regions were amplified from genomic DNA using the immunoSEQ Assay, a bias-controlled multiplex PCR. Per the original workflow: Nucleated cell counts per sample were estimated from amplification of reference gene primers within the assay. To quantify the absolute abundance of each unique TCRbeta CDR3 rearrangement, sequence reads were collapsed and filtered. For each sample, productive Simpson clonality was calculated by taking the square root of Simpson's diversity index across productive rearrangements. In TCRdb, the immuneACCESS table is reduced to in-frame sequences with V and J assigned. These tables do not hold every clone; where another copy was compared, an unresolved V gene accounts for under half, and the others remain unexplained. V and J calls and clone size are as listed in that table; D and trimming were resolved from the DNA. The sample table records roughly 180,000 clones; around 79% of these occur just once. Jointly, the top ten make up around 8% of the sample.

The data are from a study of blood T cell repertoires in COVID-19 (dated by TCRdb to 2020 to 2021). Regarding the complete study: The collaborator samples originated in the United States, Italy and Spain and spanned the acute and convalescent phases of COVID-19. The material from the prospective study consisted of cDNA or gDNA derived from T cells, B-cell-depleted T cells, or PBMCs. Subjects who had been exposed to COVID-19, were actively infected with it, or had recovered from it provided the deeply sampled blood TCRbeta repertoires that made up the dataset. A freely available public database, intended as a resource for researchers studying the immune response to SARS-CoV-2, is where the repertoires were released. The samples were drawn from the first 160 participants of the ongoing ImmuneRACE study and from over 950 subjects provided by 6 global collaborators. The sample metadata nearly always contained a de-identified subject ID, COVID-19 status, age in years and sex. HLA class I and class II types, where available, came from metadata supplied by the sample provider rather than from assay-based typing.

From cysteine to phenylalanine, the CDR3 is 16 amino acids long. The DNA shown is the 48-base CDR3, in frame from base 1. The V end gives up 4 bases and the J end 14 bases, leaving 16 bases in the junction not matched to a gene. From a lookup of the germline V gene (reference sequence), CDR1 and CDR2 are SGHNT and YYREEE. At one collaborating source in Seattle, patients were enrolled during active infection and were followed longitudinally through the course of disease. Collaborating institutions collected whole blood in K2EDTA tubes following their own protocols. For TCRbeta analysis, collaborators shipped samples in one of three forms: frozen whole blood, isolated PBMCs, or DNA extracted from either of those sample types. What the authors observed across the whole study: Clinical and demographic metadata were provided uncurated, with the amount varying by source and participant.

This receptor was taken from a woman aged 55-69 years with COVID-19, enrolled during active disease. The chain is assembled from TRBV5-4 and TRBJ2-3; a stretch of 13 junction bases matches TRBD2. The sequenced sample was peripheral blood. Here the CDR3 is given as CASSREETSGGMVRYF. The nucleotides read TGTGCCAGCAGCCGGGAAGAGACTAGCGGGGGGATGGTTAGGTATTTT.